This record covers a single T cell receptor beta chain. As yet, its antigen is unknown. CDR3 length equals 15 residues. Germline V CDR1 and CDR2: MDHEN, SYDVKM. The V end was cut by 3 bases, the J end by 4 bases, with 13 bases between. The data originate from a study of regulatory T cells in long-lasting Graves disease. Study background: The term persistent Graves' disease signified upward of 5 years on antithyroid drugs with positive TSH receptor antibodies.

Points from the study as a whole: Persistent disease preferred TRBV28, TRBJ1-2 and TRBJ2-5; new disease, TRBV20-1 and TRBJ2-1.

Relying on iRepertoire HTBI primers and Arm-PCR of CDR3 regions, the team built TCR beta libraries. MiXCR, run by TCRdb on the multiplex PCR reads, gives a single entry per CDR3 protein. The table includes around 510,000 distinct CDR3 sequences, less than 25% detected once. The time point here: persistent/refractory GD, antithyroid drugs over 5 years with positive TRAb. Following extraction of RNA from PBMCs, that RNA was used to make the TCR library. V is TRBV28 and J is TRBJ2-1; D might be TRBD2 (6 bases). The source material was peripheral blood mononuclear cells (PBMCs), sampled when the disease was refractory, from a patient treated with antithyroid drugs. This sequence originates from a female donor with Graves disease. The CDR3 loop reads CASSFPREPYNEQFF. The CDR3 region has the DNA TGTGCCAGCAGTTTTCCACGGGAGCCGTACAATGAGCAGTTCTTC.